Shown below are 28 T cell receptor beta chains from a single sample sequenced in a study of human T cells and chemical hapten exposure. The sample's time point: patch test 1, 2 weeks after DPC sensitization. Documented treatment: therapeutic diphenylcyclopropenone sensitization with weekly scalp DPC. TCRdb recomputed calls from the RACE reads with MiXCR, one row per CDR3 protein. This table has some 380,000 distinct CDR3 sequences, roughly 4.8% appearing once. The sequences come from whole blood, collected in connection with sensitization to the hapten diphenylcyclopropenone (DPC). All receptors derive from a woman aged 45-65 years with alopecia areata. Some clones in this sample may be carry-over from other donors' samples.

This chain connects TRBV12-3 or TRBV12-4 to TRBJ2-1; perhaps TRBD2 as D (6 bases). The CDR3 covers 13 residues. Trimming took off 1 base at V and 6 bases at J, with 7 bases between the two ends. For the CDR3, the DNA is TGTGCCAGCAGTTTAGGACTAGTCAATGAGCAGTTCTTC. It codes for CASSLGLVNEQFF.

This clonotype was detected only a few times. This chain connects TRBV2 to TRBJ2-7; D is uncertain. The CDR3 length is 12 residues. The V gene's germline CDR1 is SNHLY and CDR2 FYNNEI. Trimming cost V 6 bases and J 5 bases, with 11 bases left between them. The CDR3 is CASSVVVHEQYF. The CDR3 nucleotides read TGTGCCAGCAGCGTGGTGGTCCACGAGCAGTACTTC. The full variable domain, completed using reference TRBV2 and TRBJ2-7, is EPEVTQTPSHQVTQMGQEVILRCVPISNHLYFYWYRQILGQKVEFLVSFYNNEISEKSEIFDDQFSVERPDGSNFTLKIRSTKLEDSAMYFCASSVVVHEQYFGPGTRLTVT.

This clonotype was detected only a few times. The rearrangement uses TRBV11-2 and TRBJ1-4; D possibly corresponds to TRBD1 (6 bases). Between the trimmed V and J ends, which lost 1 base and 8 bases, there was a span of 14 bases. The CDR3 is made up of 15 amino acids. From germline, CDR1 is SGHAT and CDR2 FQNNGV. CDR3 coding DNA: TGTGCCAGCAGCTTAGTAACAGGGATGGCGGAAAAACTGTTTTTT. It translates to CASSLVTGMAEKLFF.

This clonotype was counted ten times or more. In DNA form, the CDR3 reads TGTGCCAGCAGTTCCGGGACCACTAACTATGGCTACACCTTC. This gives the protein CASSSGTTNYGYTF. This sequence joins TRBV6-2 or TRBV6-3 and TRBJ1-2; the D gene is possibly TRBD1 (5 bases). This CDR3 has 14 residues. V shed 4 bases and J shed 0 bases, with 9 bases lying between them. The V gene's germline CDR1 is MNHEY and CDR2 SVGEGT.

This clonotype was counted many times. The chain combines TRBV12-3 or TRBV12-4 with TRBJ1-1, with 7 bases fitting TRBD1. The CDR3 has 11 amino acids. The junction had 7 bases not matched to a gene; V was cut back by 6 bases and J by 12 bases. The chain's CDR3 is CASSPTTGPFF. The CDR3, as DNA: TGTGCCAGCAGCCCGACGACAGGGCCTTTCTTT.

This chain joins TRBV7-9 and TRBJ2-1, with 12 nucleotides matching TRBD2. The CDR3 is 14 residues long. Germline-derived CDR1 and CDR2 are SEHNR and FQNEAQ (reference sequence). Trimming removed 6 bases from V and 9 bases from J; junction bases left unmatched: 6. The CDR3 spells CASSRTSGTGEQFF. CDR3 nucleotide sequence: TGTGCCAGCAGTCGGACTAGCGGGACGGGTGAGCAGTTCTTC.

This clonotype appeared a few times. The chain joins TRBV6-5 to TRBJ1-4; D remains unclear. This CDR3 spans 15 amino acids. V shed 7 bases and J shed 1 base, with 13 bases lying between them. Looked up from germline, CDR1 is MNHEY and CDR2 is SVGAGI. CDR3 bases: TGTGCCAGCACCTCCCTAGAGGGAACTAATGAAAAACTGTTTTTT. Translating gives CASTSLEGTNEKLFF.

The V call is TRBV9, the J call TRBJ1-3; TRBD1 agrees at 7 bases. With 4 bases clipped from V and 0 bases from J, the junction kept 10 bases outside the gene matches. Germline-derived CDR1 and CDR2 are SGDLS and YYNGEE. The CDR3 is made up of 17 amino acids. The CDR3 loop is CASSFRTGSDSGNTIYF. DNA for the CDR3: TGTGCCAGCAGCTTTCGGACAGGTTCAGACTCTGGAAACACCATATATTTT. Drawing the rest from reference TRBV9 and TRBJ1-3, the complete variable domain is DSGVTQTPKHLITATGQRVTLRCSPRSGDLSVYWYQQSLDQGLQFLIQYYNGEERAKGNILERFSAQQFPDLHSELNLSSLELGDSALYFCASSFRTGSDSGNTIYFGEGSWLTVV.

This clonotype was observed at least ten times. The V call is TRBV5-1, the J call TRBJ1-3, with TRBD1 matching over 7 bases. Looked up from germline, CDR1 is SGHRS and CDR2 is YFSETQ. This CDR3 has 16 residues. V gave up 4 bases and J gave up 0 bases; unmatched junction bases: 7. In DNA form, the CDR3 reads TGCGCCAGCAGCGAGGGGGCTGCAACCTCTGGAAACACCATATATTTT. This encodes CASSEGAATSGNTIYF.

Only a few counts were recorded for this clonotype. The gene calls are TRBV12-3 or TRBV12-4 and TRBJ2-2, with D tentatively TRBD1 or TRBD2 (5 bases each). V was trimmed by 6 bases and J by 8 bases, leaving 16 bases between them. CDR3 size: 14 residues. The CDR3: CASSEAGSTGELFF. The CDR3 region has the DNA TGTGCCAGCAGCGAAGCAGGGAGTACGGGGGAGCTGTTTTTT.

The sample holds many counts of this clonotype. This CDR3 is CASSSRPPTTSGNSYEQYF. CDR3 bases: TGTGCCAGCAGTTCGCGACCACCGACCACTAGCGGGAACTCCTACGAGCAGTACTTC. This rearrangement joins TRBV6-5 to TRBJ2-7; 10 positions match TRBD2. J lost 0 bases, V lost 4 bases, and 15 bases had no gene match. This CDR3 is built from 19 residues. Germline V gene lookup returns CDR1 MNHEY and CDR2 SVGAGI.

At least ten counts were recorded for this clonotype. The V gene is TRBV7-9, the J gene TRBJ2-1; 10 bases match TRBD2. This CDR3 is built from 17 residues. CDR1 and CDR2 (germline): SEHNR, FQNEAQ (reference sequence). J was trimmed by 4 bases and V by 3 bases; bases with no gene match: 9. CDR3 region: CASSFTGAGGPYNEQFF. The CDR3 region has the DNA TGTGCCAGCAGCTTTACCGGAGCGGGAGGGCCTTACAATGAGCAGTTCTTC.

This clonotype was observed at least ten times. The rearrangement joins TRBV29-1 to TRBJ2-1; 10 bases agree with TRBD2. The CDR3 sequence is 17 residues long. CDR1 is SQVTM, CDR2 ANQGSEA, per germline. The trim removed 0 bases at V and 6 bases at J, leaving 11 bases unmatched. CDR3 DNA sequence: TGCAGCGTTGAAGATGGGCGGAGCGGGAGGGCCCCCAATGAGCAGTTCTTC. It codes for CSVEDGRSGRAPNEQFF.

In this sample, this clonotype turned up many times. The rearrangement joins TRBV7-9 to TRBJ2-5; D gene unclear. The CDR3 loop spans 13 amino acids. Trimming left V 7 bases short and J 2 bases short, with 11 bases between. CDR1 and CDR2 from the germline V gene are SEHNR and FQNEAQ (reference sequence). CDR3 sequence reads: CASTPTGQETQYF. As DNA, the CDR3 is TGTGCCAGCACCCCGACGGGTCAAGAGACCCAGTACTTC.

This clonotype was found many times. This chain joins TRBV11-2 and TRBJ2-7; D gene ambiguous. CDR3 length equals 13 residues. Trimming pared 0 bases from V and 0 bases from J, leaving 3 bases between. Germline CDR1 SGHAT, CDR2 FQNNGV. CDR3: CASSLDFSYEQYF. CDR3 nucleotide sequence: TGTGCCAGCAGCTTAGATTTCTCCTACGAGCAGTACTTC.

This clonotype was seen many times. This chain's CDR3 is CASSSRGSNTEAFF. CDR3 sequence (DNA): TGTGCCAGCAGTTCCAGGGGTTCGAACACTGAAGCTTTCTTT. The V gene is TRBV6-5, the J gene TRBJ1-1; D perhaps matches TRBD1 (6 bases). V dropped 4 bases and J dropped 1 base, with 10 bases sitting between them. The germline V gene has CDR1 MNHEY and CDR2 SVGAGI. The CDR3 is 14 amino acids.

The chain couples TRBV5-6 to TRBJ1-1; D gene unclear. This CDR3 comprises 13 residues. The V and J ends lost 3 bases and 4 bases respectively, with 10 bases between them. Germline V gene data show CDR1 as SGHDT and CDR2 as YYEEEE. The CDR3 is CASSWSVGTEAFF. In DNA form, the CDR3 reads TGTGCCAGCAGCTGGAGTGTGGGCACTGAAGCTTTCTTT.

V gene TRBV3-1 combines with J gene TRBJ2-3, with 14 bases aligning to TRBD2. The CDR3 has 17 amino acids. CDR1 and CDR2 from the germline V gene are LGHDT and YNNKEL (reference sequence). The junction had 5 bases not matched to a gene; V was cut back by 0 bases and J by 6 bases. CDR3 sequence reads: CASSQETSGGVVDTQYF. In DNA form, the CDR3 reads TGTGCCAGCAGCCAAGAGACTAGCGGGGGGGTTGTGGATACGCAGTATTTT.

In this sample, this clonotype turned up a few times. The rearrangement joins TRBV28 to TRBJ2-3, with D possibly called TRBD1 or TRBD2 (5 bases each). Trimming removed 2 bases from V and 1 base from J, with 13 bases in between. The CDR3 has 16 amino acids. CDR1 MDHEN and CDR2 SYDVKM come from the germline V gene. The CDR3 spells CASSLAAGAGTDTQYF. Written as DNA, the CDR3 is TGTGCCAGCAGTTTAGCTGCCGGGGCCGGCACAGATACGCAGTATTTT.

This clonotype appeared a few times. The V gene is TRBV7-2, the J gene TRBJ2-3, with 11 bases that match TRBD2. Germline loops: CDR1 SGHTA, CDR2 FQGNSA. V was clipped by 4 bases and J by 1 base; unmatched bases: 7. The CDR3 totals 17 residues. In DNA, the CDR3 is TGTGCCAGCAGCTCCCGACTAGCGGGAAGCGGCACAGATACGCAGTATTTT. This codes for CASSSRLAGSGTDTQYF.

This chain uses TRBV27 with TRBJ2-7, with a possible D match to TRBD2 (6 bases). V was pared by 6 bases and J by 2 bases, with 20 bases between. This CDR3 comprises 16 residues. CDR1 and CDR2 (germline): MNHEY, SMNVEV (reference sequence). CDR3 in amino acids: CASSLAIGEAAYEQYF. The CDR3 region has the DNA TGTGCCAGCAGCCTAGCGATAGGAGAGGCGGCCTACGAGCAGTACTTC.

This clonotype was counted many times. V gene TRBV12-3 or TRBV12-4 combines with J gene TRBJ2-1; the D is unclear. The CDR3 is 12 amino acids. Trimming pared 3 bases from V and 6 bases from J, leaving 6 bases between. This CDR3 is CASSLTLNEQFF. DNA for the CDR3: TGTGCCAGCAGTTTGACCCTCAATGAGCAGTTCTTC.

At least ten counts were recorded for this clonotype. CDR3 nucleotide sequence: TGTGCCAGCAGCCGGCTAGCGGGAGGAAGAGATACGCAGTATTTT. Encoded protein: CASSRLAGGRDTQYF. This sequence joins TRBV7-9 and TRBJ2-3; 11 bases are a match to TRBD2. The CDR3 is made up of 15 amino acids. V was clipped by 5 bases and J by 5 bases; unmatched bases: 6. Germline CDR1 and CDR2: SEHNR and FQNEAQ (reference sequence).

There are many counts of this clonotype. V gene TRBV12-3 or TRBV12-4 combines with J gene TRBJ1-1; 7 positions agree with TRBD1. The CDR3 contains 14 residues. V was clipped by 6 bases and J by 3 bases; unmatched bases: 7. The CDR3 sequence: CASRHTDRDTEAFF. The DNA of the CDR3 is TGTGCCAGCAGACATACTGACAGGGACACTGAAGCTTTCTTT.

This clonotype was detected a few times. The chain links TRBV2 to TRBJ2-4; 10 nucleotides agree with TRBD1. J lost 3 bases, V lost 1 base, and 3 bases had no gene match. The CDR3 is 16 residues long. CDR1 SNHLY and CDR2 FYNNEI come from the germline V gene. CDR3 in amino acids: CASSEGTGGIKNIQYF. For the CDR3, the DNA is TGTGCCAGCAGTGAAGGGACAGGGGGTATCAAAAACATTCAGTACTTC.

This clonotype was seen ten or more times. The chain combines TRBV4-1 with TRBJ2-3; possibly TRBD1 for D (6 bases). This CDR3 comprises 15 residues. The ends were cut back, 4 bases at V and 2 bases at J, with 13 bases in the middle. Germline CDR1 is MGHRA and CDR2 is YSYEKL. The CDR3 DNA sequence: TGCGCCAGCAGCCCCACCAGGGGCCTCACAGATACGCAGTATTTT. This gives the protein CASSPTRGLTDTQYF.

This clonotype was picked up many times. This chain uses TRBV12-3 or TRBV12-4 with TRBJ1-1; 8 bases fit TRBD1. The CDR3 extends over 12 amino acids. Trimming removed 5 bases from V and 11 bases from J; junction bases left unmatched: 7. The CDR3 DNA reads TGTGCCAGCAGTCCTACCGGGACAGGTGCTTTCTTT. It codes for CASSPTGTGAFF.

The chain carries TRBV5-6 and TRBJ1-5; the match to TRBD1 covers 11 bases. Germline lookup yields CDR1 SGHDT and CDR2 YYEEEE. This CDR3 region has 15 residues. Unmatched junction bases numbered 3, after V lost 4 bases and J lost 3 bases. Here the CDR3 reads CASSRDRGFNQPQHF. The CDR3 DNA reads TGTGCCAGCAGCCGGGACAGGGGGTTCAATCAGCCCCAGCATTTT.